This is a list of T cell receptor beta chains from one sample in a study of blood T cell repertoires in COVID-19. Generated by immunoSEQ multiplex PCR, the TCRdb table keeps only in-frame clones and is missing some. The repertoire holds roughly 400,000 clones, with roughly nine tenths as singletons. The sequencing sample was made of PBMCs or T cells enriched from blood (not recorded which). Every receptor here comes from a man aged 25-40 years who had recovered from COVID-19. The CDR3 runs from the conserved cysteine through the conserved F or W. A D gene is named only where the DNA matches it firmly. Clone size is not always given. Where it is, it says once, few, many or a class for expanded clones.

clone size	J gene	CDR3 length	D gene	V gene	CDR3 protein	CDR3 DNA
.	TRBJ2-2	14	.	TRBV27	CASAWGEITGELFF	TGTGCCAGCGCTTGGGGGGAGATCACCGGGGAGCTGTTTTTT
.	TRBJ2-7	14	TRBD2	TRBV29-1	CSVEVVSGSHEQYF	TGCAGCGTTGAAGTGGTTAGCGGGAGCCACGAGCAGTACTTC
.	TRBJ1-4	15	TRBD1	TRBV28	CASSLMGTGYEKLFF	TGTGCCAGCAGTTTAATGGGGACAGGGTACGAAAAACTGTTTTTT
.	TRBJ1-6	15	TRBD1	TRBV27	CASSSGDSDNSPLHF	TGTGCCAGCAGTAGTGGGGACAGTGATAATTCACCCCTCCACTTT
.	TRBJ1-1	14	.	TRBV7-9	CASSAAGEFTEAFF	TGTGCCAGCAGCGCCGCAGGGGAATTCACTGAAGCTTTCTTT
.	TRBJ2-7	15	.	TRBV7-9	CASSLGGVSSYEQYF	TGTGCCAGCAGCTTAGGGGGGGTTAGCTCCTACGAGCAGTACTTC
.	TRBJ2-4	13	TRBD1	TRBV5-6	CASSWGTGDIQYF	TGTGCCAGCAGCTGGGGGACAGGGGACATTCAGTACTTC
.	TRBJ2-3	15	.	TRBV27	CASSLTRVSTDTQYF	TGTGCCAGCAGTTTAACGCGGGTTAGCACAGATACGCAGTATTTT
.	TRBJ2-3	15	.	TRBV14	CASSQSLASTDTQYF	TGTGCCAGCAGCCAGTCGCTAGCGAGCACAGATACGCAGTATTTT
.	TRBJ1-2	13	.	TRBV7-2	CASSGGPSVGYTF	TGTGCCAGCAGCGGCGGGCCCTCGGTGGGCTACACCTTC
few	TRBJ1-1	14	.	TRBV7-2	CASSLAQGNTEAFF	TGTGCCAGCAGCTTAGCACAGGGGAACACTGAAGCTTTCTTT
.	TRBJ2-7	14	.	TRBV27	CASKAGRISYEQYF	TGTGCCAGCAAGGCAGGCCGGATTTCCTACGAGCAGTACTTC
.	TRBJ2-7	20	TRBD1	TRBV19	CASSIGGYGTGIERFREQYF	TGTGCCAGTAGTATTGGCGGGTATGGGACAGGGATTGAGAGGTTTCGGGAGCAGTACTTC
.	TRBJ2-3	18	TRBD2	TRBV28	CASRPLVVSGSLLDTQYF	TGTGCCAGCAGGCCCTTGGTGGTTAGCGGGAGTCTTTTAGATACGCAGTATTTT
.	TRBJ1-3	13	.	TRBV5-1	CASSLASGNTIYF	TGCGCCAGCAGTCTAGCCTCTGGAAACACCATATATTTT
.	TRBJ1-5	14	.	TRBV18	CASSPLQGNQPQHF	TGTGCCAGCTCACCCCTTCAGGGCAATCAGCCCCAGCATTTT
.	TRBJ2-2	20	TRBD2	TRBV7-6	CASSEGGALGLGSVTGELFF	TGTGCCAGCAGCGAAGGGGGGGCATTGGGACTAGGATCGGTCACCGGGGAGCTGTTTTTT
.	TRBJ1-1	14	TRBD1	TRBV12-5	CASGSGGRITEAFF	TGTGCTAGTGGTTCAGGGGGGCGGATCACTGAAGCTTTCTTT
.	TRBJ1-2	13	.	TRBV21-1	CASSTGQGHGYTF	TGTGCCAGCAGCACTGGACAGGGACATGGCTACACCTTC
.	TRBJ1-2	11	TRBD1	TRBV10-3	CAISGGQVHTF	TGTGCCATCAGTGGGGGACAGGTTCACACCTTC
.	TRBJ2-5	15	TRBD2	TRBV7-6	CASSPLAGVVETQYF	TGTGCCAGCAGCCCCTTAGCGGGAGTCGTTGAGACCCAGTACTTC
.	TRBJ2-3	15	TRBD2	TRBV29-1	CSVETAGGPTDTQYF	TGCAGCGTTGAAACAGCGGGAGGGCCCACAGATACGCAGTATTTT
.	TRBJ1-2	13	.	TRBV21-1	CASSKLRPFGYTF	TGTGCCAGCAGCAAACTGCGTCCTTTTGGCTACACCTTC
.	TRBJ2-2	13	.	TRBV5-6	CASSLLDSRELFF	TGTGCCAGCAGCTTGTTGGACAGCAGGGAGCTGTTTTTT
.	TRBJ1-2	12	.	TRBV30	CAWSVGGDGYTF	TGTGCCTGGAGTGTAGGAGGGGATGGCTACACCTTC
.	TRBJ1-4	14	TRBD1	TRBV19	CASSSVTGDEKLFF	TGTGCCAGTAGTTCGGTGACAGGGGATGAAAAACTGTTTTTT
.	TRBJ2-3	13	TRBD1	TRBV6-5	CASQWTGEDTQYF	TGTGCCAGCCAATGGACAGGAGAAGATACGCAGTATTTT
once	TRBJ2-3	13	.	TRBV3-1/TRBV3-2	CASSQYSTDTQYF	TGTGCCAGCAGCCAATATAGCACAGATACGCAGTATTTT
.	TRBJ1-2	15	TRBD1	TRBV27	CASSLGTGGIYGYTF	TGTGCCAGCAGTCTCGGGACAGGGGGCATCTATGGCTACACCTTC
.	TRBJ2-1	15	.	TRBV5-1	CASTLGGTPYNEQFF	TGCGCCAGCACTTTGGGCGGGACCCCCTACAATGAGCAGTTCTTC
.	TRBJ2-1	13	.	TRBV7-2	CASSQLSYNEQFF	TGTGCCAGCAGTCAACTCTCCTACAATGAGCAGTTCTTC
.	TRBJ1-2	11	.	TRBV30	CAWSVGSGYTF	TGTGCCTGGAGCGTTGGGAGTGGCTACACCTTC
.	TRBJ1-2	16	.	TRBV19	CASSISSRVESYGYTF	TGTGCCAGTAGTATATCCTCCAGGGTTGAAAGCTATGGCTACACCTTC
.	TRBJ2-7	15	.	TRBV28	CASSSQGGASYEQYF	TGTGCCAGCAGTTCGCAGGGAGGAGCGTCCTACGAGCAGTACTTC
.	TRBJ1-2	17	TRBD1	TRBV7-9	CASSPDLGFSTGYGYTF	TGTGCCAGCAGCCCAGACCTGGGATTCTCGACAGGGTATGGCTACACCTTC
.	TRBJ2-7	15	TRBD1	TRBV25-1	CASSGTGTGEHEQYF	TGTGCCAGCAGTGGGACCGGGACAGGTGAACACGAGCAGTACTTC
.	TRBJ2-3	13	.	TRBV14	CASSPFGAGTPYF	.
.	TRBJ2-1	15	.	TRBV1	CTSSPGGREGDEQFF	TGCACCAGCAGCCCGGGGGGCAGGGAAGGCGATGAGCAGTTCTTC
.	TRBJ2-7	16	TRBD1	TRBV27	CASSPRGTKIPYEQYF	TGTGCCAGCAGCCCCAGGGGGACCAAAATACCCTACGAGCAGTACTTC
.	TRBJ1-1	12	.	TRBV29-1	CSVTRGNTEAFF	TGCAGCGTTACACGGGGGAACACTGAAGCTTTCTTT
.	TRBJ2-7	14	.	TRBV30	CAQTGSTHSYEQYF	TGTGCCCAGACCGGGAGCACACACTCCTACGAGCAGTACTTC
.	TRBJ1-1	15	.	TRBV5-1	CASSHRATTHTEAFF	TGCGCCAGCAGCCACCGGGCGACTACCCACACTGAAGCTTTCTTT
.	TRBJ2-1	20	.	TRBV2	CASSRTTSDDWREDYNEQFF	TGTGCCAGCAGCCGAACAACCTCCGATGATTGGAGGGAGGACTACAATGAGCAGTTCTTC
.	TRBJ1-2	13	.	TRBV11-1	CASSLAFGYGYTF	TGTGCCAGCAGCTTAGCCTTCGGGTATGGCTACACCTTC
.	TRBJ2-7	15	TRBD1	TRBV27	CASSSPDRVGREQYF	TGTGCCAGCAGCTCCCCAGACAGGGTAGGGCGGGAGCAGTACTTC
.	TRBJ2-7	13	TRBD2	TRBV18	CASSPGGTYEQYF	TGTGCCAGCTCACCGGGGGGGACCTACGAGCAGTACTTC
.	TRBJ2-3	15	TRBD1	TRBV5-1	CASSLAQGAGDTQYF	TGCGCCAGCAGCTTGGCCCAGGGGGCAGGCGATACGCAGTATTTT
.	TRBJ1-2	13	.	TRBV7-9	CASSLDSFYGYTF	TGTGCCAGCAGCTTGGACAGCTTCTATGGCTACACCTTC
.	TRBJ1-1	15	.	TRBV7-2	CASSPQGRSLVEAFF	TGTGCCAGCAGCCCCCAAGGCAGGTCTCTTGTGGAAGCTTTCTTT
.	TRBJ1-5	14	.	TRBV28	CASSSPHSGQPQHF	TGTGCCAGCAGTTCGCCCCATTCAGGTCAGCCCCAGCATTTT
.	TRBJ2-1	15	TRBD2	TRBV18	CASSPGAGGIGEQFF	TGTGCCAGCTCACCAGGTGCGGGAGGGATTGGAGAGCAGTTCTTC
.	TRBJ2-3	18	TRBD2	TRBV4-2	CASSQVGRGLAGGDTQYF	TGTGCCAGCAGCCAAGTGGGCCGTGGTTTAGCGGGAGGAGATACGCAGTATTTT
.	TRBJ1-1	15	.	TRBV11-2	CASSLPPTGNTEAFF	TGTGCCAGCAGCTTACCCCCGACAGGGAACACTGAAGCTTTCTTT
.	TRBJ1-4	14	.	TRBV18	CASSPSATNEKLFF	TGTGCCAGCTCACCATCCGCAACTAATGAAAAACTGTTTTTT
.	TRBJ2-5	12	.	TRBV30	CAWSTPPGTQYF	TGTGCCTGGAGTACGCCCCCCGGGACCCAGTACTTC
.	TRBJ1-2	16	.	TRBV28	CASSPPGQLAVGGYTF	TGTGCCAGCAGTCCCCCCGGACAGCTCGCCGTGGGGGGCTACACCTTC
once	TRBJ2-3	15	TRBD1	TRBV29-1	CSVPKTGSRTDTQYF	TGCAGCGTCCCTAAGACAGGGAGTCGCACAGATACGCAGTATTTT
.	TRBJ2-1	14	.	TRBV7-2	CASSLGGLNDEQFF	TGTGCCAGCAGCTTAGGTGGACTAAACGATGAGCAGTTCTTC